This T cell receptor (beta chain) came from a study of cytomegalovirus exposure and HLA in healthy donors. Unrecorded immune exposures were likely, despite nominal health at sampling. The CDR3 covers 15 residues. Per the germline V gene, CDR1 is SGHRS and CDR2 is YFSETQ. Trimming removed 1 base from V and 3 bases from J; junction bases left unmatched: 6. Study outcomes and limitations: A highly shared variant cluster was judged a likely technical artifact. A later analysis reportedly identified an Asian-associated ancestry cluster as carrying fewer N-insertions than the roughly 700-donor mean.

The PCR contained 60 Vbeta and 13 Jbeta primers. Produced via immunoSEQ multiplex PCR; TCRdb's table is partial and in-frame only. This table holds over 85,000 clones, around four fifths found once. Points on this clone: Its antigen remains unknown.

Sequenced input: PBMCs. This TCR derives from a female donor in good health and CMV-seropositive. This chain joins TRBV5-1 and TRBJ2-7; 8 bases are a match to TRBD1. CDR3 DNA: TGCGCCAGCAGCTTGCCCGACAGGGGCTACTACGAGCAGTACTTC. Amino acid sequence: CASSLPDRGYYEQYF.